Following are 25 T cell receptor beta chains from one sample sequenced in a study of blood T cell repertoires in COVID-19. TCRdb's copy holds only in-frame clones and misses some; the assay was immunoSEQ multiplex PCR. The sample shows around 290,000 clones, more than 75% of them seen only once. The material sequenced was PBMCs or T cells enriched from blood (not recorded which). These receptors were collected from a woman between 55 and 75 years old in a cohort exposed to, infected with or recovered from COVID-19 (not recorded which).

The V and J genes are TRBV6-5 and TRBJ2-7; D possibly corresponds to TRBD2 (6 bases). This CDR3 has 16 amino acids. Germline CDR1 and CDR2: MNHEY and SVGAGI. V was pared by 3 bases and J by 5 bases, with 20 bases between. CDR3 sequence (DNA): TGTGCCAGCAGTTATATGGGCGGGATGGGTTCTCACGAGCAGTACTTC. Its translation: CASSYMGGMGSHEQYF.

This clone has a single count. This sequence joins TRBV5-1 and TRBJ2-5, with D perhaps matching TRBD1 (5 bases). Trimming shortened V by 4 bases and J by 4 bases, and 20 bases separated the two germline ends. The CDR3 runs to 16 residues. The germline CDR1 and CDR2 sequences are SGHRS and YFSETQ. The CDR3 reads CASSPLIGQGRETQYF. CDR3 nucleotides: TGCGCCAGCAGCCCGCTAATTGGGCAGGGTAGAGAGACCCAGTACTTC.

The chain employs TRBV19 and TRBJ2-1, with 13 bases that match TRBD2. V lost 7 bases, J lost 4 bases, and 7 bases stayed unmatched. There are 16 residues in the CDR3. The germline V gene has CDR1 LNHDA and CDR2 SQIVND (reference sequence). The CDR3 loop is CASKETSGRYYNEQFF. The DNA for the CDR3 is TGTGCCAGTAAAGAGACTAGCGGGAGGTATTACAATGAGCAGTTCTTC. The entire variable domain, with the rest obtained from reference TRBV19 and TRBJ2-1, is as follows: DGGITQSPKYLFRKEGQNVTLSCEQNLNHDAMYWYRQDPGQGLRLIYYSQIVNDFQKGDIAEGYSVSREKKESFPLTVTSAQKNPTAFYLCASKETSGRYYNEQFFGPGTRLTVL.

V is TRBV28 and J is TRBJ1-5; D is unclear. V was trimmed by 5 bases and J by 3 bases, leaving 5 bases between them. The length of the CDR3 is 12 residues. In germline, CDR1 is MDHEN, CDR2 SYDVKM. The CDR3 DNA reads as TGTGCCAGCAGTACAAACAATCAGCCCCAGCATTTT. Translation gives CASSTNNQPQHF.

V and J are TRBV19 and TRBJ1-4; D unclear. Trimming took 2 bases from V and 0 from J, leaving 13 bases between them. This CDR3 spans 17 amino acids. Germline CDR1 and CDR2: LNHDA and SQIVND (reference sequence). The CDR3 coding sequence is TGTGCCAGTAGTATACGGAGAGGGATTACAACTAATGAAAAACTGTTTTTT. Encoded protein: CASSIRRGITTNEKLFF.

The chain uses TRBV27 and TRBJ2-1; the D is unclear. The CDR3 is made up of 19 amino acids. Trimming cost V 1 base and J 0 bases, with 19 bases left between them. Germline CDR1 MNHEY, CDR2 SMNVEV (reference sequence). This chain's CDR3 is CASSLWLTPAVSSYNEQFF. CDR3 bases: TGTGCCAGCAGTTTATGGCTCACCCCGGCGGTCAGCTCCTACAATGAGCAGTTCTTC.

The chain employs TRBV9 and TRBJ1-1; maybe TRBD1 (5 bases). The germline V and J ends were trimmed by 4 bases and 1 base, with 11 bases remaining between them. The CDR3 sequence is 14 residues long. CDR1 is SGDLS and CDR2 is YYNGEE in the germline V gene. The CDR3 DNA is TGTGCCAGCAGCCCCAGACAGAGGAACACTGAAGCTTTCTTT. Translating it yields CASSPRQRNTEAFF.

This clone has just one count. The rearrangement uses TRBV5-1 and TRBJ2-1; 10 bases agree with TRBD1. The V gene's germline CDR1 is SGHRS and CDR2 YFSETQ. The CDR3 covers 15 residues. V lost 0 bases, J lost 8 bases, and 5 bases stayed unmatched. The CDR3 sequence: CASSLGQGAPHEQFF. CDR3 nucleotides: TGCGCCAGCAGCTTGGGACAGGGGGCGCCCCATGAGCAGTTCTTC. The full variable domain, with the rest looked up from reference TRBV5-1 and TRBJ2-1, is KAGVTQTPRYLIKTRGQQVTLSCSPISGHRSVSWYQQTPGQGLQFLFEYFSETQRNKGNFPGRFSGRQFSNSRSEMNVSTLELGDSALYLCASSLGQGAPHEQFFGPGTRLTVL.

The gene calls are TRBV28 and TRBJ2-2; 8 nucleotides align to TRBD2. The CDR3 runs 14 residues. Germline CDR1 is MDHEN and CDR2 is SYDVKM. V was pared by 7 bases and J by 5 bases, with 6 bases of the junction left unmatched. CDR3 nucleotides: TGTGCCAGCATGTCGGGGGGGCTGACCGGGGAGCTGTTTTTT. Encoded protein: CASMSGGLTGELFF.

The V call is TRBV4-2, the J call TRBJ2-7; weak D call: TRBD1 (5 bases). Trimming removed 2 bases from V and 1 base from J, with 15 bases in between. There are 16 residues in the CDR3. The germline V gene encodes CDR1 LGHNA and CDR2 YNFKEQ. CDR3 sequence: CASSQRGYDPSYEQYF. CDR3 in DNA: TGTGCCAGCAGCCAAAGGGGATATGACCCTTCCTACGAGCAGTACTTC.

The chain recombines TRBV11-1 with TRBJ1-3; unclear D gene. Germline V gives CDR1 SGHAT, CDR2 FQDESV (reference sequence). The CDR3 spans 16 residues. The V and J ends lost 2 bases and 4 bases respectively, with 15 bases between them. CDR3 coding DNA: TGTGCCAGCAGCTTATACTCGGGTTTGGAAGGAAACACCATATATTTT. Translated: CASSLYSGLEGNTIYF.

The chain has TRBV30 and TRBJ2-3; D not resolved. CDR1 and CDR2 from the germline V gene are GTSNPN and SVGIG (reference sequence). V gave up 0 bases and J gave up 1 base, with 11 bases separating them. The CDR3 is 15 amino acids. The CDR3 is CAWSVTSSGTDTQYF. CDR3 nucleotides: TGTGCCTGGAGTGTGACTTCTTCTGGCACAGATACGCAGTATTTT.

This rearrangement joins TRBV6-2 or TRBV6-3 to TRBJ2-7; 11 positions agree with TRBD2. CDR1 is MNHEY, CDR2 SVGEGT, per germline. There are 23 residues in the CDR3. The V gene end was trimmed by 6 bases and the J gene end by 6 bases; junction bases not matched to a gene: 34. The CDR3, as DNA: TGTGCCAGCAGCCGCTATAATCCGGGACAGGCTAGCGGGAGGAGTTGGAGGTTGGGCGAGCAGTACTTC. It yields the protein CASSRYNPGQASGRSWRLGEQYF.

J is TRBJ2-5 and V is TRBV11-2, with D maybe TRBD2 (6 bases). Germline V gene sequence: CDR1 SGHAT, CDR2 FQNNGV. The V end was cut by 1 base, the J end by 5 bases, with 11 bases between. This CDR3 has 14 residues. The CDR3 sequence is CASSLAGEWETQYF. CDR3 coding DNA: TGTGCCAGCAGCTTAGCGGGAGAGTGGGAGACCCAGTACTTC.

The chain couples TRBV21-1 to TRBJ2-7; no check of the table's D call, TRBD1, against the DNA was made. TRBV21-1 is listed as a pseudogene. The CDR3 consists of 16 residues. CDR3 sequence reads: CASSKVHGTGDHEQYF. DNA of the CDR3: TGTGCCAGCAGCAAAGTTCACGGGACAGGGGACCACGAGCAGTACTTC.

The chain joins TRBV19 to TRBJ1-5; 7 bases agree with TRBD1. This CDR3 contains 16 residues. Germline values: CDR1 LNHDA, CDR2 SQIVND (reference sequence). V dropped 6 bases and J dropped 0; count of bases not matched to a gene: 8. CDR3 amino acids: CASSDRAGYSNQPQHF. The CDR3 nucleotides are TGTGCCAGTAGCGACAGGGCCGGTTATAGCAATCAGCCCCAGCATTTT.

A single count supports this clone. This chain links TRBV18 with TRBJ1-3, with 7 positions matching TRBD1. Losses at the gene ends were 0 bases for V and 1 base for J; bases not matched to a gene: 6. The CDR3 runs 17 residues. The germline V gene has CDR1 KGHSH and CDR2 LQKENI. The CDR3 DNA follows: TGTGCCAGCTCACCACCGAGAATACAGGGGTCTGGAAACACCATATATTTT. This codes for CASSPPRIQGSGNTIYF.

This chain joins TRBV4-2 and TRBJ1-4, with 11 bases matching TRBD1. The V and J ends lost 0 bases and 1 base, in that order; junction bases with no gene match: 4. Germline lookup yields CDR1 LGHNA and CDR2 YNFKEQ. The CDR3 is made up of 18 amino acids. CDR3 sequence (DNA): TGTGCCAGCAGCCAAGAGGGGACAGGGGGGGGAACTAATGAAAAACTGTTTTTT. Amino acid sequence: CASSQEGTGGGTNEKLFF.

The CDR3 DNA reads TGTGCCAGCAGACCTGACAGGGTCAATCAGCCCCAGCATTTT. Encoded protein: CASRPDRVNQPQHF. V is TRBV7-8 and J is TRBJ1-5; 7 bases are shared with TRBD1. The ends lost 6 bases at V and 3 bases at J; junction bases unmatched: 5. From germline, CDR1 is SGHVS and CDR2 FQNEAQ. The length of the CDR3 is 14 residues.

The chain combines TRBV18 with TRBJ2-2; TRBD1 matches at 9 bases. CDR3 length: 17 residues. V shed 2 bases, J shed 3 bases, and the junction held 7 bases outside the gene matches. In germline, CDR1 is KGHSH, CDR2 LQKENI. This chain's CDR3 is CASSPVPGQGHTGELFF. CDR3 in DNA: TGTGCCAGCTCACCAGTTCCGGGACAGGGACACACCGGGGAGCTGTTTTTT.

The CDR3: CASSLGDRGRGCNQPQHF. As DNA, the CDR3 is TGTGCCAGCAGCTTAGGGGACAGGGGGCGCGGGTGCAATCAGCCCCAGCATTTT. The V call is TRBV7-3, the J call TRBJ1-5, with 12 bases fitting TRBD1. The J segment lost 2 bases and the V segment lost 2 bases, leaving 7 bases of the junction unmatched. This CDR3 contains 18 residues. Germline-derived CDR1 and CDR2 are SGHTA and FQGTGA.

This chain uses TRBV9 with TRBJ1-2; 9 bases line up with TRBD1. The J segment lost 8 bases and the V segment lost 3 bases, leaving 11 bases of the junction unmatched. Germline CDR1 is SGDLS and CDR2 is YYNGEE. This CDR3 is built from 15 residues. The CDR3 loop reads CASSARTGDSEGYTF. The CDR3 DNA sequence: TGTGCCAGCAGCGCCCGGACAGGGGATTCGGAAGGCTACACCTTC. Complete variable domain (other parts from reference TRBV9 and TRBJ1-2): DSGVTQTPKHLITATGQRVTLRCSPRSGDLSVYWYQQSLDQGLQFLIQYYNGEERAKGNILERFSAQQFPDLHSELNLSSLELGDSALYFCASSARTGDSEGYTFGSGTRLTVV.

This chain joins TRBV19 and TRBJ1-2; perhaps TRBD1 as D (5 bases). The V and J ends lost 4 bases and 6 bases respectively, with 15 bases between them. The germline V gene has CDR1 LNHDA and CDR2 SQIVND (reference sequence). The CDR3 is made up of 14 amino acids. The CDR3 region is CASSTRDGVNGYTF. CDR3 nucleotides: TGTGCCAGTAGTACGCGGGACGGCGTGAATGGCTACACCTTC.

The rearrangement uses TRBV6-5 and TRBJ1-2; D may be TRBD1 (6 bases). The V and J ends lost 2 bases and 5 bases respectively, with 6 bases between them. Looked up from germline, CDR1 is MNHEY and CDR2 is SVGAGI. This CDR3 region has 12 residues. The CDR3 region has the DNA TGTGCCAGCAGTTACAGGGGGTATGGCTACACCTTC. It specifies CASSYRGYGYTF.

V and J are TRBV24-1 and TRBJ2-2; 9 nucleotides line up with TRBD1. The CDR3 is made up of 15 amino acids. V lost 7 bases, J lost 5 bases, and 7 bases stayed unmatched. The germline gives CDR1 KGHDR, CDR2 SFDVKD. CDR3 sequence: CATSRTGDQTGELFF. DNA of the CDR3: TGTGCCACCAGCCGGACAGGGGACCAAACCGGGGAGCTGTTTTTT.